This T cell receptor (beta chain) was captured in a study of shared clonotypes between healthy human individuals (dated by TCRdb to 2020 to 2021). Turning to the overall study: Three men and two women, aged 18 to 49 years, made up the cohort. To estimate repertoire size and how much clonotypes are shared between individuals, the study performed deep sequencing of blood TCR repertoires from roughly five healthy adults. Each donor's leukapheresis produced roughly between roughly 0.85 and 9.5 billion PBMCs. To increase sequencing depth and limit assay-specific biases, TCR repertoire library preparation and sequencing were carried out by different laboratories using diverse techniques. For each donor, three plates each were used for CD4 naive and CD4 memory, two plates were used for CD8 naive, and one plate was used for CD8 memory. What the authors observed across the whole study: Based on pairwise subsampling, the degree of clonotype sharing among donors was expected to be affected by sequencing depth. Sampling was limited to blood, and TCR repertoires in tissue likely differ from TCR repertoires in blood. Even with the large sequencing depth, rarefaction of the sorted-subset datasets indicated that sequencing was incomplete. Because the study included a small number of donors, the genetic and exposure-history diversity represented was limited. Higher generation probabilities were observed for clonotypes shared by all four sorted-subset donors than for non-shared clonotypes. About 5% of naive CD4, approximately 3.7% of naive CD8, approximately 2.2% of memory CD4, and around 0.42% of memory CD8 clonotypes were shared across several donors. Larger estimated clonotype richness was generally found for naive subsets than for memory subsets.

Donors were healthy HIV-negative adults with no recently reported acute infections or vaccinations. All donors were Caucasian adults living in Nashville, Tennessee, USA. CD4+ T cells were enriched by magnetic negative selection, after which naive cells were positively selected on CD45RA and the negative fraction was taken as the memory subset. Blood was collected by leukapheresis, and PBMCs were isolated by Ficoll-Histopaque density gradient centrifugation and then cryopreserved in liquid nitrogen vapor phase. Purity and quantity of every magnetically sorted T cell population were checked by analytical flow cytometry. Genomic DNA was isolated from each sorted fraction and quantified by UV absorbance on a Nanodrop 2000c. Trimming takes 3 bases from V and 14 bases from J, and the germline ends sit 16 bases apart. The germline V gene provides CDR1 ENHRY and CDR2 SYGVKD. From the cysteine up to the phenylalanine, the CDR3 has a length of 12 residues. This entry keeps only the CDR3 DNA: 36 bases, framed from base 1.

As concerns this clone: There is no known antigen for this receptor. No much larger clonotype is one base removed from it; base qualities were not supplied.

TCR CDR3 regions were amplified from genomic DNA by multiplex PCR using the deep immunoSEQ assay. For each cell subset, the extracted genomic DNA was distributed evenly across all wells of several immunoSEQ 96-well plates, and each plate served as one replicate. Each replicate PCR for sorted subsets received roughly 200 ng genomic DNA, equal to about 30,000 T cell genomes. The purified libraries were quantified using a Qubit 3.0 fluorometer, sized with a Bioanalyzer 2100, and then quantified again using the KAPA Library Quantification kit. Every immunoSEQ 96-well plate was sequenced on a dedicated single-read 150-cycle Illumina NextSeq 550 flow cell. The study's own analysis went as follows. Because the immunoSEQ output included only junctional sequences and no quality scores, the filtering could not be the same as the filtering used for full-length reads. To assign V/J genes and CDR3, sequences were annotated against IMGT germline references using PyIR, a Python wrapper for IgBLAST v1.9. Reads were filtered out if the reads had weak V/J assignments (E-value above 1e-6), no CDR3, stop codons, out-of-frame junctions, or ambiguous translated residues. V3J clonotypes were defined as sequences sharing the same inferred V gene, J gene, and CDR3 amino acid sequence. To compute the percentage overlap between repertoires, the number of shared unique clonotypes was divided by the size of the smaller repertoire. Repertoire richness was assessed with RTK rarefaction, the Chao1 estimator, and Recon v2.1 estimates of unobserved clonotypes. Generation probabilities for all TCRbeta clonotypes obtained by the gDNA method from four donors were computed using OLGA. TCRdb retrieved this table from immuneACCESS and kept in-frame rearrangements only. Not all clones are present; in checked studies, unresolved V genes account for under half, and no reason is known for the remainder. The D gene and trimming were derived from the DNA, and the V and J assignments and clone size from that table. The sample yields 2,100,000 or so clones; approximately 95% were counted once. The ten largest clones represent about 0.13% of the sample.

The rearranged chain carries TRBV10-3 and TRBJ1-2, with no confident D gene call. The receptor was derived from a man aged 18 to 30 in good health. The sample taken for sequencing was naive CD4+ T cells sorted from blood. The cell subset or site label corresponds to: CD45RA+ positively selected. The CDR3 has the sequence CAISEVGTPGTF. The DNA sequence is TGTGCCATCAGTGAAGTCGGCACACCGGGGACCTTC.